The 5 T cell receptor beta chains in this list originate from one sample, sequenced in a study of shared clonotypes between healthy human individuals (dated by TCRdb to the early 2020s). The method behind the library was the immunoSEQ multiplex PCR assay. The clones in this table, taken by TCRdb from immuneACCESS, are in-frame only. Not every clone is retained; where verified, under half of the shortfall comes from an unresolved V gene, and the cause of the rest is unknown. The sample yields roughly 1,500,000 clones; approximately 98.5% were counted once. Roughly 0.35% of the sample is in the top ten clones. Sequenced input: naive CD4+ T cells sorted from blood. The sample's cell subset or site label, decoded: CD45RA+ positively selected. The receptors derive from a man younger than 45 in good health.

This chain links TRBV15 with TRBJ2-3; 12 bases agree with TRBD2. With V trimmed by 5 bases and J by 2 bases, 5 bases remained unmatched. This CDR3 is 16 amino acids long. Germline CDR1 LNHNV, CDR2 YYDKDF (reference sequence). The CDR3 here is CATSFRLAGVTDTQYF. The CDR3 DNA follows: TGTGCCACCAGCTTCCGACTAGCGGGAGTCACAGATACGCAGTATTTT. The variable domain in full, with the rest retrieved from reference TRBV15 and TRBJ2-3, is DAMVIQNPRYQVTQFGKPVTLSCSQTLNHNVMYWYQQKSSQAPKLLFHYYDKDFNNEADTPDNFQSRRPNTSFCFLDIRSPGLGDTAMYLCATSFRLAGVTDTQYFGPGTRLTVL.

This clone was detected only once. The chain joins TRBV5-6 to TRBJ1-2; 7 nucleotides align to TRBD1. Germline-derived CDR1 and CDR2 are SGHDT and YYEEEE. V lost 4 bases to trimming and J lost 2 bases; unmatched junction nucleotides: 11. This CDR3 spans 16 amino acids. This CDR3 is CASSLAGQPGNYGYTF. The CDR3 nucleotides read TGTGCCAGCAGCCTCGCGGGACAGCCGGGGAACTATGGCTACACCTTC.

J is TRBJ2-1 and V is TRBV11-3; 16 bases match TRBD2. This CDR3 spans 20 amino acids. The V gene end was trimmed by 0 bases and the J gene end by 2 bases; junction bases not matched to a gene: 7. Germline CDR1 is SGHNT and CDR2 is YENEEA. The CDR3 nucleotides are TGTGCCAGCAGCTTAGATTCGGGACTAGCGGGAGGGACCACCTACAATGAGCAGTTCTTC. Its protein product is CASSLDSGLAGGTTYNEQFF.

The rearrangement links TRBV6-1 to TRBJ1-5, with TRBD1 as a possible D gene (5 bases). Germline loops: CDR1 MNHNS, CDR2 SASEGT. The CDR3 is made up of 16 amino acids. V was pared by 4 bases and J by 6 bases, with 19 bases between. The CDR3, as DNA: TGTGCCAGCAGTGTACCTGGCAGGGTGGTGGGTCAGCCCCAGCATTTT. Translated, it gives CASSVPGRVVGQPQHF.

The rearrangement uses TRBV19 and TRBJ2-1; no clear D gene. This CDR3 comprises 13 residues. CDR1 and CDR2 (germline): LNHDA, SQIVND (reference sequence). Between the trimmed V and J ends, which lost 5 bases and 5 bases, there was a span of 10 bases. The CDR3, as DNA: TGTGCCAGTAGTGGACGACTTAACAATGAGCAGTTCTTC. Residues: CASSGRLNNEQFF.